The source of this T cell receptor beta chain is a study of blood T cell repertoires in COVID-19. Germline CDR1 MNHEY, CDR2 SVGAGI. V was clipped by 5 bases and J by 2 bases, with 9 bases between them. CDR3 length: 13 amino acids. Sequencing used immunoSEQ multiplex PCR; TCRdb keeps in-frame clones, though not all of them. The sample lists fewer than 150,000 clones, 80% to 85% occurring once. What was sequenced was PBMCs or T cells enriched from blood (not recorded which). The clonotype was recovered from a man aged 30 to 45 who had recovered from COVID-19. V and J are TRBV6-5 and TRBJ1-1; D is unresolved. The DNA of the CDR3 is TGTGCCAGCAGTCTTGAGGGAAACACTGAAGCTTTCTTT. It codes for CASSLEGNTEAFF.